The clone carrying this T cell receptor (beta chain) was observed at least ten times. Its specificity is unknown. This specimen comes from a study of CD8+CD57+ T cells in acquired aplastic anemia. Study-wide background: Sorted CD4+ and CD8+ cell DNA averaged 3.2 ug. General study points: CD8+ Simpson's diversity showed no significant patient-control difference. Shared by patients and controls, almost 30 CD8+ CDR3s were abundant in patients.

TCR beta VDJ and CDR3 profiles were obtained from a genomic DNA template. TCRdb analysed the reads with MiXCR anew, one entry per CDR3 protein. The table includes under 200,000 distinct CDR3 sequences, 64% detected once. Sequencing was performed on sorted CD4+, CD8+, or CD8+CD57+ T cells (not recorded which) from PBMCs. The clonotype originates from a human donor with severe aplastic anemia or a healthy control (not recorded which).

DNA of the CDR3: TGTGCCAGCAGTGGTGGACCCTACAATGAGCAGTTCTTC. This translates into CASSGGPYNEQFF. The V call is TRBV2, the J call TRBJ2-1; D is unresolved. Trimming stripped 4 bases from V and 2 bases from J, with 6 bases between. This CDR3 contains 13 residues. In germline, CDR1 is SNHLY, CDR2 FYNNEI.